The clone carrying this T cell receptor beta chain was seen once. Its antigen remains unidentified. Germline lookup yields CDR1 GTSNPN and CDR2 SVGIG (reference sequence). This CDR3 spans 11 amino acids. The ends were cut back, 4 bases at V and 5 bases at J, with 7 bases in the middle. These data come from a study of T cells in localized non-small cell lung cancer. Study-wide results and caveats: Heterogeneity remains possible because sequencing was limited to only one tumor region.

The authors took atypia-free adjacent lung at least 2 cm from the tumor margin. Here immunoSEQ multiplex PCR was the method, and the copy in TCRdb shows in-frame clones only, minus some. In the table there are approximately 2,100 clones, 27% of which are singletons. The clonotype was recovered from a female donor older than 55 with stage I lung adenocarcinoma. The sample was normal lung tissue next to the tumor, taken before any cancer treatment. V and J are TRBV30 and TRBJ2-3, with D unresolved. The CDR3 sequence: CAWIMGDTQYF. The CDR3 DNA is TGTGCCTGGATCATGGGAGATACGCAGTATTTT.